This TCR beta chain was obtained from a study of regulatory T cells in long-lasting Graves disease. The CDR3 length is 16 residues. Germline CDR1 SGHTA, CDR2 FQGNSA. The ends were cut back, 2 bases at V and 6 bases at J, with 16 bases in the middle. This clonotype was detected many times. Time point defined: newly diagnosed GD, antithyroid drugs for less than 3 months. The TCR library used RNA extracted from PBMCs. An endocrinology unit in Xi'an, China, supplied the patients. Investigators prepared the TCR beta libraries by applying iRepertoire HTBI primers and Arm-PCR of CDR3 regions. One entry per CDR3 protein, called by TCRdb with MiXCR from the multiplex PCR reads. The sample comprises some 410,000 distinct CDR3 sequences, about a sixth of which are singletons, and roughly 10% rests with the top ten. The same specimen was also included in a second study, on T cells in Graves' hyperthyroidism and ophthalmopathy.

The sequence was obtained from a woman aged 25 to 39 with Graves disease. The chain uses TRBV7-2 and TRBJ2-2, with D perhaps TRBD2 (7 bases). Sample: peripheral blood mononuclear cells (PBMCs), taken at new diagnosis, from a patient treated with antithyroid drugs. The CDR3: CASSLNGLGGPGELFF. In DNA, the CDR3 is TGTGCCAGCAGCTTAAATGGCCTCGGGGGGCCCGGGGAGCTGTTTTTT. Looking up the rest from reference TRBV7-2 and TRBJ2-2 gives the full variable domain: GAGVSQSPSNKVTEKGKDVELRCDPISGHTALYWYRQSLGQGLEFLIYFQGNSAPDKSGLPSDRFSAERTGGSVSTLTIQRTQQEDSAVYLCASSLNGLGGPGELFFGEGSRLTVL.